One T cell receptor (beta chain) is described in this entry. The data belong to a study of OX40 agonist ivuxolimab in advanced cancers. Study-wide background: Ivuxolimab is an agonistic anti-OX40 (CD134) antibody, and patients were treated with it.

Per the germline V gene, CDR1 is MNHEY and CDR2 is SVGAGI. The V and J ends lost 5 bases and 3 bases respectively, with 13 bases between them. There are 14 residues in the CDR3. Using immunoSEQ multiplex PCR, the repertoire was profiled, and TCRdb retains in-frame clones only, with some absent. The table records approximately 82,000 clones, 86% of them present only once. The sequence was obtained from an adult with an advanced solid tumor such as melanoma, head and neck, liver or kidney cancer. The rearrangement links TRBV6-5 to TRBJ1-2; no definite D call. Source: CD4+ or CD8+ T cells sorted from blood, taken in a trial of the OX40 agonist ivuxolimab. The CDR3 region has the DNA TGTGCCAGCAGTCCCAGGACCGCAGACTATGGCTACACCTTC. This encodes CASSPRTADYGYTF.